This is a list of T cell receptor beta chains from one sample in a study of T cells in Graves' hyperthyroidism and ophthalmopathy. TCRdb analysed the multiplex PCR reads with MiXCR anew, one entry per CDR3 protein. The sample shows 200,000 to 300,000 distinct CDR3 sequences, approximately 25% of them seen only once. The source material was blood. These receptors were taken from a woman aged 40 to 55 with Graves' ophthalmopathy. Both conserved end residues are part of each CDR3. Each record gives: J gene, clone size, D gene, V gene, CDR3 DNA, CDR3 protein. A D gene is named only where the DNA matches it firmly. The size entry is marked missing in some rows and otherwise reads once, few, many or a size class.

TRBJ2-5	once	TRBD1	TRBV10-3	TGTGCCATCAGTGTGAGGCCTTATGAAACAGGGGAAGGCCGTCAAGTTGAGACCCAGTACTTC	CAISVRPYETGEGRQVETQYF
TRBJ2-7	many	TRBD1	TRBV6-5	TGTGCCAGCAGTTGGGCGACAGGGACGGACGAGCAGTACTTC	CASSWATGTDEQYF
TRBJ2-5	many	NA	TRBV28	TGTGCCAGCAGTCCGGACAGCCGCCAAGAGACCCAGTACTTC	CASSPDSRQETQYF
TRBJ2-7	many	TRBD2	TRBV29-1	TGCAGCGTTGGGAGCGGGGACCCCTACTCCTACGAGCAGTACTTC	CSVGSGDPYSYEQYF
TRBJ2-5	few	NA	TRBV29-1	TGCAGCGTTGGTCAGGGAAGAGAGACCCAGTACTTC	CSVGQGRETQYF
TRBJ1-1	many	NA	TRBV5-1	TGCGCCAGCAGGATAAATGCGGGGGGCGGCATGAACACTGAAGCTTTCTTT	CASRINAGGGMNTEAFF
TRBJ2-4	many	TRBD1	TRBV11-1	TGTGCCAGCAGCTTAGGGAGAGGGGGCGGTTTAAACATTCAGTACTTC	CASSLGRGGGLNIQYF
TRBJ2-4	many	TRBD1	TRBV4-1	TGCGCCAGCAGCCATGCGACAGGGTGGGACATTCAGTACTTC	CASSHATGWDIQYF
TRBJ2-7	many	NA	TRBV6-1	TGTGCCAGCAGTGAAAGGTACTCGGCCTACGAGCAGTACTTC	CASSERYSAYEQYF
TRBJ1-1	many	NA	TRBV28	TGTGCCAGCAACGGGAGGGGAGGGTTCACTGAAGCTTTCTTT	CASNGRGGFTEAFF
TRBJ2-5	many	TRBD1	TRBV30	TGTGCCTGGACAGGGGGCTTTATGGAGACCCAGTACTTC	CAWTGGFMETQYF
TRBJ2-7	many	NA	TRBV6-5	TGTGCCAGCAGTTCGCGTAGGAGCTCCTACGAGCAGTACTTC	CASSSRRSSYEQYF
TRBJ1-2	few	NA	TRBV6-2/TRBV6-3	TGTGCCAGCAGTTCAATAAGACGGGACACCAGTGTGGATGGCTACACCTTC	CASSSIRRDTSVDGYTF
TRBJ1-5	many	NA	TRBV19	TGTGCCAGTAGTATAGAATTTGAGGGCCACTATAGCAATCAGCCCCAGCATTTT	CASSIEFEGHYSNQPQHF
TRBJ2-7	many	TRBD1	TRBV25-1	TGTGCCAGCTCCACGACAGGGTCCTCCTACGAGCAGTACTTC	CASSTTGSSYEQYF
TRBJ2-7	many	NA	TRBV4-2	TGTGCCAGCAGCCCCTTGACTGCGGGCAACGAGCAGTACTTC	CASSPLTAGNEQYF
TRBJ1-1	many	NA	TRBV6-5	TGTGCCAGCAGTTACTCCCGCGGCATACCCGAAGCTTTCTTT	CASSYSRGIPEAFF
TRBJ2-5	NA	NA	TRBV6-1	TGTGCCAGCCCCGGCCGGGATACCCAAGAGACCCAGTACTTC	CASPGRDTQETQYF
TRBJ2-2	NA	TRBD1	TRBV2	TGTGCCAGCAGTCTATCAGGGGGTTCCGGGGAGCTGTTTTTT	CASSLSGGSGELFF
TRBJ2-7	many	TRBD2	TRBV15	TGTGCCACCTCGGGGAGCGGGAGGGCCGTGGGCGAGCAGTACTTC	CATSGSGRAVGEQYF
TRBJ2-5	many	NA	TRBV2	TGTGCCAGCAGTCCTACCCCCCAAGAGACCCAGTACTTC	CASSPTPQETQYF
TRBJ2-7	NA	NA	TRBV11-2	TGTGCCAGCATCTTATCAGTAAACGAGCAGTCCTTC	CASILSVNEQSF
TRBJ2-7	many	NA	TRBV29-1	TGCAGGCGGGGGCAGTGCCTTTCCTACGAGCAGTACTTC	CRRGQCLSYEQYF
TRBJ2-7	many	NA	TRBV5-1	TGCGCCAGCAGTCTCGTCCCGGACGGTGGGTCTTACGAGCAGTACTTC	CASSLVPDGGSYEQYF
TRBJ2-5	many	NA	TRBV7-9	TGTGCCAGCAGCCGAGAAGAGACCCAGTACTTC	CASSREETQYF
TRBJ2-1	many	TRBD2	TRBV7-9	TGTGCCAGCAGCTCGACTAGCGGGCCGACCAATGAGCAGTTCTTC	CASSSTSGPTNEQFF
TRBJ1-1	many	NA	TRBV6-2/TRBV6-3	TGTGCCAGCAGGACCCTTGTTTTGGGTGAAGCTTTCTTT	CASRTLVLGEAFF
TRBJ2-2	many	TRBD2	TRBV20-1	TGCAGTTCCCCGGGACTAGCGGGAGAGGACGGGGAGCTGTTTTTT	CSSPGLAGEDGELFF
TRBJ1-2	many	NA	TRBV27	TGTGCCAGCAGTGTTGGGACAAACTATGGCTACACCTTC	CASSVGTNYGYTF
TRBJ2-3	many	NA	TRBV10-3	TGTGCCATCAGCACCGGGACACCCAGCACAGATACGCAGTATTTT	CAISTGTPSTDTQYF
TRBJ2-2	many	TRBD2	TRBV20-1	TGCAGTGCTAGTCCCGGGAGGGGGACCGGGGAGCTGTTTTTT	CSASPGRGTGELFF
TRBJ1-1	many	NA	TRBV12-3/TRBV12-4	TGTGCCAGCAGTTTAATGGGGGGGAACACTGAAGCTTTCTTT	CASSLMGGNTEAFF
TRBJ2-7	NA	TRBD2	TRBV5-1	TGCGCCATCAGCACGGGGGGGGAGCAGTACTTC	CAISTGGEQYF
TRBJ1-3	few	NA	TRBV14	TGTGCCAGCAGCCACTACTTCAGTAGCTCTGGAAACACCATATATTTT	CASSHYFSSSGNTIYF
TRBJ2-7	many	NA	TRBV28	TGTGCCAGCAGTAGAGCGGAGGGTTACGAGCAGTACTTC	CASSRAEGYEQYF
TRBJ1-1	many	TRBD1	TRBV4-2	TGTGCCAGCAGCCAAGATGGGACAGGGGGCACTGAAGCTTTCTTT	CASSQDGTGGTEAFF
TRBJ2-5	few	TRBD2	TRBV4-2	TGTGCCAGCAGCCAAGGGACTAGCGGGAGTCAGCAAGAGACCCAGTACTTC	CASSQGTSGSQQETQYF
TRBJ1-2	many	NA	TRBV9	TGTGCCAGCAGCGCGGGGACATACTATGGCTACACCTTC	CASSAGTYYGYTF
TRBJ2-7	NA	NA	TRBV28	TGTGCCAGCAGGGAATCAAGCAAGTACGAGCAGTACTTC	CASRESSKYEQYF
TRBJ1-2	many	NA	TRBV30	TGTGCCTGGAGTGTGGTGGAGCGCCTCCATGGCTACACCTTC	CAWSVVERLHGYTF
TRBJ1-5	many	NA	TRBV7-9	TGTGCCAGCAGCCCAAGCAATCAGCCCCAGCATTTT	CASSPSNQPQHF
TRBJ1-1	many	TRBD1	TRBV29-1	TGCAGCGCTGACAGGGAAGTTATCGCTTTCTTT	CSADREVIAFF
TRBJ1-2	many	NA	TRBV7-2	TGTGCCAGCAGCAATAGCCGACTCTATGGCTACACCTTC	CASSNSRLYGYTF